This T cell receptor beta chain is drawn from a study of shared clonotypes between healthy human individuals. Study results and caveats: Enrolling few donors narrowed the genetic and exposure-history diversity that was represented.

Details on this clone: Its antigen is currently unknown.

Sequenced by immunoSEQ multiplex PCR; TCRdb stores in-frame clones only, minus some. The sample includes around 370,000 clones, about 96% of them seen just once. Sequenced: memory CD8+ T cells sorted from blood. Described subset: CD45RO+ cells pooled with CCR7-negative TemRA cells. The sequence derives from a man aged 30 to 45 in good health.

The CDR3, as DNA: TGTGCCAGCAAGGGACAGAGGGCAGGGGGCTACGAGCAGTACTTC. Protein sequence: CASKGQRAGGYEQYF. This chain connects TRBV6-1 to TRBJ2-5; 7 bases fit TRBD1. The DNA end is more similar to TRBJ2-7, so the J call may be wrong. Germline CDR1 and CDR2: MNHNS and SASEGT. The CDR3 consists of 15 residues.